The 5 T cell receptor beta chains given below trace back to one sample, sequenced in a study of cytomegalovirus exposure and HLA in healthy donors. It was with 60 Vbeta and 13 Jbeta primers that the PCR ran. The data were produced by immunoSEQ multiplex PCR, yet TCRdb's version contains in-frame clones alone and is incomplete. The sample consists of 130,000 or so clones, about 78% of them appearing once. The sequenced sample was PBMCs. The receptors shown here come from a man aged 45-60 years in good health and CMV-seropositive.

J is TRBJ1-4 and V is TRBV6-1; 7 nucleotides match TRBD1. The CDR3 extends over 14 amino acids. The germline V gene encodes CDR1 MNHNS and CDR2 SASEGT. The ends lost 1 base at V and 8 bases at J; junction bases unmatched: 4. CDR3 DNA: TGTGCCAGCAGTGAAGTGAGAGGGGGCGAAAAACTGTTTTTT. This codes for CASSEVRGGEKLFF.

This clone was observed a single time. The chain couples TRBV27 to TRBJ1-6, with D unresolved. Trimming removed 5 bases at V and 6 bases at J, with 11 bases between. Germline V gives CDR1 MNHEY, CDR2 SMNVEV (reference sequence). This CDR3 contains 14 residues. CDR3 region: CASSIWALNSPLHF. CDR3 nucleotide sequence: TGTGCCAGCAGTATTTGGGCCCTTAATTCACCCCTCCACTTT.

The chain joins TRBV28 to TRBJ1-2; D uncertain. CDR1 MDHEN and CDR2 SYDVKM come from the germline V gene. V was trimmed by 8 bases and J by 3 bases, leaving 7 bases between them. The CDR3 consists of 11 residues. CDR3 sequence (DNA): TGTGCCAGCCGGGGATACTATGGCTACACCTTC. Its translation is CASRGYYGYTF.

This clone was detected only a few times. J is TRBJ1-1 and V is TRBV5-6; D remains unclear. CDR3 length equals 14 residues. The V end was cut by 0 bases, the J end by 1 base, with 7 bases between. Germline CDR1 and CDR2: SGHDT and YYEEEE. The CDR3 region is CASSLAAGNTEAFF. The CDR3 DNA follows: TGTGCCAGCAGCTTGGCGGCGGGGAACACTGAAGCTTTCTTT. The complete variable domain, with remaining parts taken from reference TRBV5-6 and TRBJ1-1, reads DAGVTQSPTHLIKTRGQQVTLRCSPKSGHDTVSWYQQALGQGPQFIFQYYEEEERQRGNFPDRFSGHQFPNYSSELNVNALLLGDSALYLCASSLAAGNTEAFFGQGTRLTVV.

The chain carries TRBV5-4 and TRBJ2-2, with D possibly matching TRBD2 (5 bases). V lost 4 bases to trimming and J lost 8 bases, with 15 bases between them. CDR3 size: 14 residues. CDR1 is SGHNT and CDR2 is YYREEE in the germline V gene (reference sequence). The chain's CDR3 is CASSLRSGKGELFF. In nucleotides, the CDR3 is TGTGCCAGCAGCCTGCGGTCGGGAAAAGGGGAGCTGTTTTTT.